These 29 T cell receptor beta chains share one sample of origin, sequenced in a study of blood T cells in healthy people across ages. For the second PCR, which ran for about 7 to 11 cycles, a sample-barcoded 5' primer and a J-beta primer mix were used. TCRdb re-called the 5' RACE reads through MiXCR, storing one row per CDR3 protein. The sample shows roughly 1.6 million distinct CDR3 sequences, roughly 32% of them seen only once. The specimen sequenced was blood. These receptors originate from a woman between 25 and 40 years old in good health.

The gene calls are TRBV10-1 and TRBJ1-1; 10 bases match TRBD1. V shed 3 bases and J 11 bases; nucleotides not matched to a gene: 6. In germline, CDR1 is WNHNN, CDR2 SYGVQD (reference sequence). The CDR3 contains 13 residues. The CDR3 sequence is CASSDPGTGEAFF. CDR3 sequence (DNA): TGCGCCAGCAGTGATCCCGGGACAGGGGAGGCTTTCTTT.

The rearrangement uses TRBV5-1 and TRBJ1-2, with no clear D. From germline, CDR1 is SGHRS and CDR2 YFSETQ. The CDR3 is made up of 15 amino acids. Trimming removed 4 bases at V and 7 bases at J, with 20 bases between. In DNA, the CDR3 is TGCGCCAGCAGCACGGAGACACCGCCGTCGGGTGGCTACACCTTC. Its protein product is CASSTETPPSGGYTF. The entire variable domain, with the rest obtained from reference TRBV5-1 and TRBJ1-2, is as follows: KAGVTQTPRYLIKTRGQQVTLSCSPISGHRSVSWYQQTPGQGLQFLFEYFSETQRNKGNFPGRFSGRQFSNSRSEMNVSTLELGDSALYLCASSTETPPSGGYTFGSGTRLTVV.

Note on this clonotype: The junction shows a germline mismatch at one end, possibly a read error. The chain couples TRBV10-3 to TRBJ1-4; 7 nucleotides agree with TRBD1. Germline values: CDR1 ENHRY, CDR2 SYGVKD. The CDR3 covers 15 residues. This CDR3 reads CAISEGQALNEELFF. As DNA, the CDR3 is TGTGCCATCAGTGAGGGACAGGCCCTTAATGAAGAACTGTTTTTT.

This clonotype was seen repeatedly, ten times or more. The chain is built from TRBV4-1 and TRBJ2-5; D is unresolved. The length of the CDR3 is 14 residues. Germline V lookup: CDR1 MGHRA, CDR2 YSYEKL. Trimming pared 1 base from V and 0 bases from J, leaving 6 bases between. Here the CDR3 DNA reads TGCGCCAGCAGCCAAGGACCGCACCAAGAGACCCAGTACTTC. It translates to CASSQGPHQETQYF.

The rearrangement links TRBV7-9 to TRBJ1-1; D not certain. Germline V lookup: CDR1 SEHNR, CDR2 FQNEAQ (reference sequence). This CDR3 region has 15 residues. Trimming removed 6 bases from V and 0 bases from J, with 14 bases in between. The CDR3 here is CASRPTWELNTEAFF. The DNA of the CDR3 is TGTGCCAGCAGGCCTACCTGGGAACTGAACACTGAAGCTTTCTTT.

V and J are TRBV27 and TRBJ2-2; no clear D. Germline CDR1 and CDR2: MNHEY and SMNVEV (reference sequence). CDR3 length: 13 amino acids. Trimming pared 1 base from V and 7 bases from J, leaving 7 bases between. The CDR3 is CASSLWGGGELFF. CDR3 nucleotides: TGTGCCAGCAGTTTATGGGGTGGCGGGGAGCTGTTTTTT.

This chain joins TRBV4-1 and TRBJ2-5, with 8 positions matching TRBD2. Germline CDR1 is MGHRA and CDR2 is YSYEKL. V shed 1 base, J shed 7 bases, and the junction held 8 bases outside the gene matches. CDR3 size: 15 residues. CDR3 residues: CASSQAAGARGTQYF. In DNA form, the CDR3 reads TGCGCCAGCAGCCAAGCAGCGGGGGCCCGCGGGACCCAGTACTTC.

This clonotype was detected only a few times. The chain employs TRBV6-1 and TRBJ2-7, with 9 nucleotides matching TRBD1. Germline V gene sequence: CDR1 MNHNS, CDR2 SASEGT. Trimming at V came to 4 bases and at J to 2 bases, leaving 6 bases not matched to a gene. This CDR3 has 15 amino acids. CDR3 in amino acids: CASSVGQGSPYEQYF. CDR3 nucleotide sequence: TGTGCCAGCAGTGTGGGACAGGGATCCCCCTACGAGCAGTACTTC.

The V gene is TRBV4-1, the J gene TRBJ2-1; TRBD1 matches at 9 bases. J gave up 3 bases and V 0 bases, and 3 bases lay outside the gene matches. The CDR3 has 16 residues. Germline CDR1 and CDR2: MGHRA and YSYEKL. The chain's CDR3 is CASSQDTGGDYNEQFF. The CDR3 bases are TGCGCCAGCAGCCAAGACACAGGGGGCGACTACAATGAGCAGTTCTTC.

The gene calls are TRBV11-1 and TRBJ1-1; 7 nucleotides agree with TRBD1. Germline V gene lookup returns CDR1 SGHAT and CDR2 FQDESV (reference sequence). The CDR3 is 14 residues long. The trim removed 5 bases at V and 4 bases at J, leaving 7 bases unmatched. In nucleotides, the CDR3 is TGTGCCAGCAGCGGTCGACAGGGAGGCACTGAAGCTTTCTTT. The encoded protein is CASSGRQGGTEAFF.

This clonotype has more than one count but fewer than ten. V is TRBV5-1 and J is TRBJ2-1; D is uncertain. The CDR3 is 12 amino acids. V dropped 6 bases and J dropped 10 bases, with 14 bases sitting between them. Germline CDR1 is SGHRS and CDR2 is YFSETQ. In nucleotides, the CDR3 is TGCGCCAGCAAAGACGGGCACTGGGAGCAGTTCTTC. Its protein product is CASKDGHWEQFF.

This clonotype was found many times. The chain joins TRBV12-3 or TRBV12-4 to TRBJ2-7; 7 bases fit TRBD1. Trimming removed 6 bases from V and 5 bases from J; junction bases left unmatched: 10. The CDR3 consists of 14 residues. The CDR3 coding sequence is TGTGCCAGCAGCCCCCCGGGACAGATCAACGAGCAGTACTTC. This encodes CASSPPGQINEQYF.

In its sample, this clonotype was seen a few times. This chain connects TRBV28 to TRBJ1-4; TRBD1 agrees at 9 bases. Germline lookup yields CDR1 MDHEN and CDR2 SYDVKM. There are 15 residues in the CDR3. V shed 6 bases, J shed 6 bases, and the junction held 8 bases outside the gene matches. The CDR3 region is CASRSWTGDDEKLFF. In DNA, the CDR3 is TGTGCCAGCAGATCTTGGACAGGGGACGATGAAAAACTGTTTTTT.

About this clonotype: This sequence may be a read error, since a much larger clone differs from it by one base. V and J are TRBV20-1 and TRBJ1-1; no definite D call. The CDR3 covers 13 residues. Trimming took 6 bases from V and 0 from J, leaving 11 bases between them. Germline-derived CDR1 and CDR2 are DFQATT and SNEGSKA (reference sequence). The CDR3 spells CSAGDPMNTEAFF. The CDR3 DNA follows: TGCAGTGCCGGGGATCCTATGAACACTGAAGCTTTCTTT.

The V and J genes are TRBV9 and TRBJ1-1; the D gene is possibly TRBD1 (6 bases). V was trimmed by 0 bases and J by 11 bases, leaving 14 bases between them. The CDR3 has 13 amino acids. Per germline, CDR1 SGDLS and CDR2 YYNGEE. As DNA, the CDR3 is TGTGCCAGCAGCGTAGGGGGGGCAAATCGGGCTTTCTTT. Translated: CASSVGGANRAFF. Combining the CDR3 with reference TRBV9 and TRBJ1-1 gives the whole variable domain DSGVTQTPKHLITATGQRVTLRCSPRSGDLSVYWYQQSLDQGLQFLIQYYNGEERAKGNILERFSAQQFPDLHSELNLSSLELGDSALYFCASSVGGANRAFFGQGTRLTVV.

The chain couples TRBV18 to TRBJ1-2; D unresolved. Trimming took 3 bases from V and 1 from J, leaving 12 bases between them. The CDR3 has 15 residues. CDR1 is KGHSH and CDR2 is LQKENI in the germline V gene. The CDR3 here is CASSPDTTFNYGYTF. In DNA form, the CDR3 reads TGTGCCAGCTCACCCGACACGACCTTTAACTATGGCTACACCTTC.

This clonotype was seen more than once but under ten times. This chain joins TRBV29-1 and TRBJ1-1; TRBD1 agrees at 11 bases. J lost 2 bases, V lost 4 bases, and 3 bases had no gene match. CDR3 length: 14 amino acids. CDR1 and CDR2 from the germline V gene are SQVTM and ANQGSEA. In nucleotides, the CDR3 is TGCAGCGTTGTGGGGACAGGGGGAAACACTGAAGCTTTCTTT. As protein: CSVVGTGGNTEAFF.

This clonotype turned up a few times. The gene calls are TRBV5-1 and TRBJ2-1, with a possible D match to TRBD1 (5 bases). The CDR3 spans 15 residues. The V gene lost 8 bases and the J gene lost 0 bases, with 15 bases spanning the gap. The germline gives CDR1 SGHRS, CDR2 YFSETQ. CDR3 protein: CASRTGINSYNEQFF. The DNA for the CDR3 is TGCGCCAGTAGAACAGGAATAAACTCCTACAATGAGCAGTTCTTC. Using reference TRBV5-1 and TRBJ2-1 for the parts outside the CDR3, the full variable domain is KAGVTQTPRYLIKTRGQQVTLSCSPISGHRSVSWYQQTPGQGLQFLFEYFSETQRNKGNFPGRFSGRQFSNSRSEMNVSTLELGDSALYLCASRTGINSYNEQFFGPGTRLTVL.

This clonotype came up a few times. The chain combines TRBV28 with TRBJ2-7; TRBD1 is a possible D gene (6 bases). V was shortened by 1 base and J by 1 base, with 11 bases between the two germline ends. The germline V gene encodes CDR1 MDHEN and CDR2 SYDVKM. The CDR3 is 15 residues long. CDR3 amino acids: CASSLSSTGSYEQYF. CDR3 in DNA: TGTGCCAGCAGTTTATCGTCCACAGGGTCCTACGAGCAGTACTTC.

This rearrangement joins TRBV10-3 to TRBJ1-5, with D uncertain. The CDR3 has 16 amino acids. In germline, CDR1 is ENHRY, CDR2 SYGVKD. V gave up 0 bases and J gave up 4 bases, with 13 bases separating them. The CDR3 DNA reads as TGTGCCATCAGTGAGTCAAGATATGAAGGGAATCAGCCCCAGCATTTT. Residues: CAISESRYEGNQPQHF.

This clonotype turned up a few times. The chain is built from TRBV7-2 and TRBJ2-5; possibly TRBD1 or TRBD2 for D (5 bases each). Germline V gene lookup returns CDR1 SGHTA and CDR2 FQGNSA. CDR3 length: 14 amino acids. V was shortened by 6 bases and J by 0 bases, with 11 bases between the two germline ends. The CDR3: CASSTGTNQETQYF. The CDR3 nucleotides are TGTGCCAGCAGTACCGGGACCAACCAAGAGACCCAGTACTTC.

This clonotype appeared a few times. The CDR3, as DNA: TGTGCCAGCAGTTTCGACAGACCGGGATACAATGAGCAGTTCTTC. This sequence encodes CASSFDRPGYNEQFF. The J gene is TRBJ2-1, the V gene TRBV25-1; the D call may be TRBD1 or TRBD2 (5 bases each). Germline CDR1 and CDR2: MGHDK and SYGVNS. The CDR3 length is 15 residues. V dropped 5 bases and J dropped 4 bases, with 15 bases sitting between them.

CDR3 nucleotide sequence: TGTGCCAGCAGTGAAGGGCTAGCGGGGGCCGTGCTGGATGAGCAGTTCTTC. Translation gives CASSEGLAGAVLDEQFF. J is TRBJ2-1 and V is TRBV6-1, with TRBD2 matching over 10 bases. This CDR3 has 17 amino acids. Unmatched junction bases numbered 11, after V lost 1 base and J lost 8 bases. From germline, CDR1 is MNHNS and CDR2 SASEGT.

This chain links TRBV5-1 with TRBJ2-7; possible D gene TRBD1, 5 bases. The V end lost 0 bases, the J end lost 5 bases, and 12 bases lay between the germline ends. The CDR3 sequence is 14 residues long. Germline V lookup: CDR1 SGHRS, CDR2 YFSETQ. CDR3 coding DNA: TGCGCCAGCAGCTTGGGCAGGGCTTCCAACGAGCAGTACTTC. It yields the protein CASSLGRASNEQYF. Full variable domain (missing parts from reference TRBV5-1 and TRBJ2-7): KAGVTQTPRYLIKTRGQQVTLSCSPISGHRSVSWYQQTPGQGLQFLFEYFSETQRNKGNFPGRFSGRQFSNSRSEMNVSTLELGDSALYLCASSLGRASNEQYFGPGTRLTVT.

The V and J genes are TRBV5-1 and TRBJ2-7, with 8 bases fitting TRBD2. Germline values: CDR1 SGHRS, CDR2 YFSETQ. V trimming: 0 bases; J trimming: 3 bases; junction bases outside the gene matches: 5. CDR3 length: 15 amino acids. The CDR3 is CASSLEGRGDYEQYF. Written as DNA, the CDR3 is TGCGCCAGCAGCTTGGAGGGGCGGGGGGACTACGAGCAGTACTTC.

DNA of the CDR3: TGTGCCAGCAGTCCCAACACTGGGGGGAATTTGTACTTC. Encoded protein: CASSPNTGGNLYF. V usage is TRBV6-4 and J usage is TRBJ2-5; D possibly corresponds to TRBD2 (6 bases). The germline gives CDR1 MRHNA, CDR2 SNTAGT. The CDR3 is made up of 13 amino acids. The germline V and J ends were trimmed by 5 bases and 13 bases, with 20 bases remaining between them.

This clonotype showed up just a few times. The chain links TRBV29-1 to TRBJ2-1; possibly TRBD2 for D (6 bases). V was clipped by 6 bases and J by 8 bases, with 11 bases between them. The germline V gene has CDR1 SQVTM and CDR2 ANQGSEA. This CDR3 spans 11 amino acids. CDR3 coding DNA: TGCAGCGTGGGGAGGTTGGATGAGCAGTTCTTC. Translated, it gives CSVGRLDEQFF.

The V and J genes are TRBV3-1 and TRBJ1-2; 7 bases agree with TRBD1. There are 14 residues in the CDR3. Germline CDR1 LGHDT, CDR2 YNNKEL (reference sequence). With V trimmed by 1 base and J by 8 bases, 7 bases remained unmatched. This CDR3 reads CASSQARGFGGYTF. In nucleotides, the CDR3 is TGTGCCAGCAGCCAAGCCAGGGGGTTCGGGGGCTACACCTTC.

The J gene is TRBJ1-2, the V gene TRBV7-9; D call uncertain. Trimming took off 5 bases at V and 4 bases at J, with 14 bases between the two ends. The CDR3 covers 14 residues. Germline V lookup: CDR1 SEHNR, CDR2 FQNEAQ (reference sequence). CDR3 sequence: CASSPRNSPYGYTF. The CDR3 DNA sequence: TGTGCCAGCAGCCCGCGCAACAGCCCCTATGGCTACACCTTC.